The 8 T cell receptor beta chains listed next were all sequenced from one sample in a study of blood T cell repertoires in COVID-19. Using immunoSEQ multiplex PCR, the repertoire was profiled, and TCRdb retains in-frame clones only, with some absent. The data contain 200,000 to 300,000 clones, around 83% of them singletons. The sample consisted of peripheral blood. Receptors were obtained from a woman aged 60-75 years with active or convalescent COVID-19.

This clone was seen a few times. This chain links TRBV7-2 with TRBJ1-1; a possible D gene is TRBD1 (6 bases). Between the trimmed V and J ends, which lost 2 bases and 8 bases, there was a span of 21 bases. The germline CDR1 and CDR2 sequences are SGHTA and FQGNSA. The CDR3 extends over 16 amino acids. DNA of the CDR3: TGTGCCAGCAGCTTATCCCCTCGGGGGGCGAAGGGAGAAGCTTTCTTT. This encodes CASSLSPRGAKGEAFF.

The chain is built from TRBV29-1 and TRBJ1-2; TRBD1 is a possible D gene (5 bases). Germline CDR1 is SQVTM and CDR2 is ANQGSEA. The V end lost 6 bases, the J end lost 7 bases, and 21 bases lay between the germline ends. This CDR3 is 14 amino acids long. The DNA of the CDR3 is TGCAGCGTGGCCAGCGGGGCTGGGCTTGCTGGCTACACCTTC. It yields the protein CSVASGAGLAGYTF.

V gene TRBV4-3 combines with J gene TRBJ2-1; TRBD1 might be the D (5 bases). This CDR3 has 15 amino acids. CDR1 and CDR2 from the germline V gene are LGHNA and YSLEER. Trimming took off 0 bases at V and 4 bases at J, with 10 bases between the two ends. The CDR3 sequence is CASSQEQTEYNEQFF. CDR3 in DNA: TGCGCCAGCAGCCAAGAACAGACAGAATACAATGAGCAGTTCTTC.

This clone occurred once. The gene calls are TRBV11-1 and TRBJ1-5; D gene uncertain. The germline V gene encodes CDR1 SGHAT and CDR2 FQDESV (reference sequence). Trimming removed 0 bases from V and 5 bases from J, with 5 bases in between. The CDR3 is 13 amino acids. This CDR3 reads CASSLAQDQPQHF. The CDR3 DNA is TGTGCCAGCAGCTTAGCCCAGGATCAGCCCCAGCATTTT.

The genes are TRBV2 and TRBJ1-2, with 7 bases fitting TRBD1. Germline loops: CDR1 SNHLY, CDR2 FYNNEI. This CDR3 has 13 amino acids. V shed 1 base, J shed 7 bases, and the junction held 3 bases outside the gene matches. This CDR3 reads CASSEVYRGGYTF. The CDR3 coding sequence is TGTGCCAGCAGTGAAGTTTACAGGGGTGGCTACACCTTC.

The rearrangement joins TRBV11-2 to TRBJ1-2; D is uncertain. Deletions cut 4 bases from V and 7 bases from J, with 10 bases between. The V gene's germline CDR1 is SGHAT and CDR2 FQNNGV. This CDR3 region has 12 residues. The CDR3 spells CASSSRSGGYTF. The DNA of the CDR3 is TGTGCCAGCAGCTCTAGGAGTGGTGGCTACACCTTC.

The chain uses TRBV6-5 and TRBJ1-6; no reliable D call. V was clipped by 1 base and J by 5 bases, with 9 bases between them. This CDR3 region has 15 residues. Germline V CDR1 and CDR2: MNHEY, SVGAGI. The CDR3 DNA reads TGTGCCAGCAGTTACTTAGACTCACATAATTCACCCCTCCACTTT. As protein: CASSYLDSHNSPLHF.

The gene calls are TRBV5-1 and TRBJ2-2; 7 bases line up with TRBD1. The V and J ends lost 4 bases and 2 bases, in that order; junction bases with no gene match: 5. CDR3 length: 15 residues. The germline gives CDR1 SGHRS, CDR2 YFSETQ. The DNA of the CDR3 is TGCGCCAGCAGCCCCGGGACAGTAAACACCGGGGAGCTGTTTTTT. Its translation: CASSPGTVNTGELFF.